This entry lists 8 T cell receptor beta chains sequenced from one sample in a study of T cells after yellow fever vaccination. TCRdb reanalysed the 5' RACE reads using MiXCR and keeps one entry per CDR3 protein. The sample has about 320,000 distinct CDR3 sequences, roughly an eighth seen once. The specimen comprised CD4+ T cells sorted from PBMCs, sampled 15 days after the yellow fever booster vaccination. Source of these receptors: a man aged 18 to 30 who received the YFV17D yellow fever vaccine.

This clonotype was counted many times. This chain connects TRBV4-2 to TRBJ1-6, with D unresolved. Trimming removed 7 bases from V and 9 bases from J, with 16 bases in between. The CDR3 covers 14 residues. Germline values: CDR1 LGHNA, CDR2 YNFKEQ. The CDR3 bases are TGTGCCAGCACACAACCCTCTTCGGGTTCACCCCTCCACTTT. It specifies CASTQPSSGSPLHF.

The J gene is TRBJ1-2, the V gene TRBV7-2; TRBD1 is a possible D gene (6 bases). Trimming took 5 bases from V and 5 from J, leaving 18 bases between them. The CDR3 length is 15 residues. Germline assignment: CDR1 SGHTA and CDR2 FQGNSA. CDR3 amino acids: CASSQKGSGAYGYTF. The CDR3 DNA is TGTGCCAGCAGCCAAAAGGGGTCGGGGGCTTATGGCTACACCTTC.

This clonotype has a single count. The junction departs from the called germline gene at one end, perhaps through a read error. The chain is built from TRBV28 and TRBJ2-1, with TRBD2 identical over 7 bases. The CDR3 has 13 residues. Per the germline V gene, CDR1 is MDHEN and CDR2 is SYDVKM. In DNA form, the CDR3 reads TGTGCCTGCTGTTTATCGCGGGGGAATGAGCAGTTGTTC. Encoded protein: CACCLSRGNEQLF.

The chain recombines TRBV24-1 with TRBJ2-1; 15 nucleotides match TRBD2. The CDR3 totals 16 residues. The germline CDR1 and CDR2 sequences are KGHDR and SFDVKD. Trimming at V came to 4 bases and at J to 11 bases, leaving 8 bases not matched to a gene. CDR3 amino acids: CATSDPGLAGGFQQFF. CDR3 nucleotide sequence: TGTGCCACCAGTGACCCGGGACTAGCGGGGGGCTTCCAGCAGTTCTTC.

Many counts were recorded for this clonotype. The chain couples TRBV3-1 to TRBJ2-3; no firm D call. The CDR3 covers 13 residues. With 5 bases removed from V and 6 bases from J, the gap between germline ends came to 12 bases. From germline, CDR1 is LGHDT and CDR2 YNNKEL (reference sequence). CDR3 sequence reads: CASSSASPDTQYF. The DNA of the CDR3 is TGTGCCAGCAGCTCTGCTTCGCCGGATACGCAGTATTTT.

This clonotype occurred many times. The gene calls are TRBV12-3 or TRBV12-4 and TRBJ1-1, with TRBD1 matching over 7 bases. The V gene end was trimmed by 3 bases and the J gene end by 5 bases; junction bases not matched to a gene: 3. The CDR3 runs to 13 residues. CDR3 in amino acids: CASSLTGSTEAFF. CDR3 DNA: TGTGCCAGCAGTTTGACAGGGTCTACTGAAGCTTTCTTT.

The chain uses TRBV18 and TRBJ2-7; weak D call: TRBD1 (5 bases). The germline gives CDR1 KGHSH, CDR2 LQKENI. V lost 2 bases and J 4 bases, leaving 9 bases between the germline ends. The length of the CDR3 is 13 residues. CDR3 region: CASSPSGLYEQYF. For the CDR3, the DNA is TGTGCCAGCTCACCATCAGGGCTATACGAGCAGTACTTC.

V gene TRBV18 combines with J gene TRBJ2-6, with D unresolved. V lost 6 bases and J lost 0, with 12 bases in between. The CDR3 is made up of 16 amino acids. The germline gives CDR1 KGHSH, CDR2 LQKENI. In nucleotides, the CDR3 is TGTGCCAGCTCCCCTTATAGGAGCTCTGGGGCCAACGTCCTGACTTTC. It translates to CASSPYRSSGANVLTF.